This T cell receptor beta chain originates from a study of cytomegalovirus exposure and HLA in healthy donors. This clone was counted a few times. The antigen is not known. General study findings and limits: Among the CMV-associated chains, three were confirmed in vitro as specific for CMV antigens. One variant, a missense change in DCLRE1C, was linked in a later analysis to TCR beta V- and J-gene trimming.

The PCR ran on 60 Vbeta and 13 Jbeta primers. Sequenced by immunoSEQ multiplex PCR; TCRdb stores in-frame clones only, minus some. Of fewer than 300,000 clones in the sample, 80% were seen once. In germline, CDR1 is MDHEN, CDR2 SYDVKM. V was shortened by 3 bases and J by 4 bases, with 12 bases between the two germline ends. The CDR3 is 14 amino acids. This sequence joins TRBV28 and TRBJ1-2; D is unresolved. The origin of this receptor is a girl aged 2 to 10 in good health and CMV-seronegative. The sequencing sample was made of PBMCs. The CDR3 sequence is CASSFGSGRYGYTF. CDR3 nucleotides: TGTGCCAGCAGTTTTGGGTCAGGTCGCTATGGCTACACCTTC.